This entry features one T cell receptor beta chain sequence. As yet, its antigen is unknown. The sample originates from a study of cytomegalovirus exposure and HLA in healthy donors. Background on the study: A prior analysis found more than 90 million unique TCR beta sequences from around 200 million T cells.

PCR involved 60 Vbeta and 13 Jbeta primers. The assay was immunoSEQ multiplex PCR, and TCRdb's table has in-frame clones only and misses some. The sample shows under 200,000 clones, 84% of them seen only once. This CDR3 comprises 16 residues. Germline CDR1 reads SGHRS; CDR2 reads YFSETQ. The V and J ends lost 4 bases and 4 bases, in that order; junction bases with no gene match: 10. Study-wide points: 87-base-pair reads could not separate some V segments, including TRBV6-2 and TRBV6-3.

V is TRBV5-1 and J is TRBJ1-4, with 7 bases lining up with TRBD1. The receptor's source is a boy aged 2 to 10 in good health and CMV-seronegative. The sequenced material came from PBMCs. In DNA form, the CDR3 reads TGCGCCAGCAGCCCCCTCCCGGGACAGCGTAATGAAAAACTGTTTTTT. Its translation is CASSPLPGQRNEKLFF.